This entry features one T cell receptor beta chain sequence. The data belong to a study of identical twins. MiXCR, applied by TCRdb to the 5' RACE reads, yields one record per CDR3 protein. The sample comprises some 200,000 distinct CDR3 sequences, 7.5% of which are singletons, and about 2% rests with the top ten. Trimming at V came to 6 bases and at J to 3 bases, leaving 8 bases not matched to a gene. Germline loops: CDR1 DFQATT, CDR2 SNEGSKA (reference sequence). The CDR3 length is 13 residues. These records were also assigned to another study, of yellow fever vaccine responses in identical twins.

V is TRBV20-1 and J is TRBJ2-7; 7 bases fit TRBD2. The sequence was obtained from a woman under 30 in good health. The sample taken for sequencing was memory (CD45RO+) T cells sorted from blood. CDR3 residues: CSAKATSVYEQYF. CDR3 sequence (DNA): TGCAGTGCCAAAGCCACTAGCGTCTACGAGCAGTACTTC.